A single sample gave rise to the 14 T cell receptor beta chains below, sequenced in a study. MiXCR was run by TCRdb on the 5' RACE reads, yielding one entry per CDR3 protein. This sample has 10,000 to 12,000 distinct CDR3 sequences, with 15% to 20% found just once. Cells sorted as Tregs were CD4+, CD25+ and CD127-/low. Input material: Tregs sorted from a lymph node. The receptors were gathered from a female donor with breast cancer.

The CDR3 here is CASSQDRRNYGYTF. The CDR3 nucleotides read TGTGCCAGCAGTCAGGACAGGCGGAACTATGGCTACACCTTC. V is TRBV6-1 and J is TRBJ1-2, with TRBD1 matching over 7 bases. The germline CDR1 and CDR2 sequences are MNHNS and SASEGT. The V and J ends lost 5 bases and 2 bases, in that order; junction bases with no gene match: 5. The CDR3 has 14 residues.

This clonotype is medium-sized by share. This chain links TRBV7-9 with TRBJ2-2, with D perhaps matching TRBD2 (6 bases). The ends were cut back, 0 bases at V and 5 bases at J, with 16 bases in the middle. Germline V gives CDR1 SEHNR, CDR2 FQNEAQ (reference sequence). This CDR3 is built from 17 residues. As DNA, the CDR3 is TGTGCCAGCAGCTTAGCTACCGGGAGCGTAAGGACCGGGGAGCTGTTTTTT. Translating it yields CASSLATGSVRTGELFF.

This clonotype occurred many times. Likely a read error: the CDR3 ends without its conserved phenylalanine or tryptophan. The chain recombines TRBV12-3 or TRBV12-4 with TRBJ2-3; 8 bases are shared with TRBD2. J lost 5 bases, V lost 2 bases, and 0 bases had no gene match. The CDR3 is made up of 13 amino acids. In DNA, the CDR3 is TGTGCCAGCAGTTTACTAGCGGGAGATACGCAGTATTCT. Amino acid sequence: CASSLLAGDTQYS.

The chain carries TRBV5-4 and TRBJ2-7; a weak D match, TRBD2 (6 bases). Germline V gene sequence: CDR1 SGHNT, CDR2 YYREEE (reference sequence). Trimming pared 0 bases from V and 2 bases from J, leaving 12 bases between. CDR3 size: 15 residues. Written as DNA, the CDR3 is TGTGCCAGCAGCTTGGCAGCGGGTCCAGCCTACGAGCAGTACTTC. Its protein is CASSLAAGPAYEQYF.

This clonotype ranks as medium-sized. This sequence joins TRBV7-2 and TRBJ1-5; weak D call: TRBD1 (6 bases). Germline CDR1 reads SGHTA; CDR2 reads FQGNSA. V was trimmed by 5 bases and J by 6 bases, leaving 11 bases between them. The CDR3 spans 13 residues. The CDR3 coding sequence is TGTGCCAGCAGCCCTAGGGGGGGTCAGCCCCAGCATTTT. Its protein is CASSPRGGQPQHF.

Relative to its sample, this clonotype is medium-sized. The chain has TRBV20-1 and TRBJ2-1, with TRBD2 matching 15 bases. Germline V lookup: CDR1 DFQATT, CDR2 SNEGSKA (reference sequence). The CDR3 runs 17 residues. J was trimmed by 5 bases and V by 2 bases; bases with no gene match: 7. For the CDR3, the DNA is TGCAGTGCTAGACTACCGGGACTAGCGGGAGGCCACAATGAGCAGTTCTTC. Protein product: CSARLPGLAGGHNEQFF.

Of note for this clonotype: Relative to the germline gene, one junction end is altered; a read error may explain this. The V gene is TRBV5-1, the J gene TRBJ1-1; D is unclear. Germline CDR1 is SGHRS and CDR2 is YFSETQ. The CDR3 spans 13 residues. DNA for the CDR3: TGCGCCAGCAGCACCAACGTGAACGCTGAAGCTTTCTTT. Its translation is CASSTNVNAEAFF.

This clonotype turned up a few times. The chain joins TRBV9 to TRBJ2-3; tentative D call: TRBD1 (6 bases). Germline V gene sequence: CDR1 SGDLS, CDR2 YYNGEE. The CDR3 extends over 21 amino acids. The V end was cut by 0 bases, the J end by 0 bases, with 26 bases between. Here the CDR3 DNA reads TGTGCCAGCAGCGTAGACCCCTTCTTCTCCGGGACACCATATAGCACAGATACGCAGTATTTT. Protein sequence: CASSVDPFFSGTPYSTDTQYF.

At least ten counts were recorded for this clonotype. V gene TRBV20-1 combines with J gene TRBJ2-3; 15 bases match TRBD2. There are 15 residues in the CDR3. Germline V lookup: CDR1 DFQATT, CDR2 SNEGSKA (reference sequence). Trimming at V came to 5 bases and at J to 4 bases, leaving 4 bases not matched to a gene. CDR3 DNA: TGCAGTGCTGGGACTAGCGGGAGGAAGTCAGATACGCAGTATTTT. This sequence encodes CSAGTSGRKSDTQYF.

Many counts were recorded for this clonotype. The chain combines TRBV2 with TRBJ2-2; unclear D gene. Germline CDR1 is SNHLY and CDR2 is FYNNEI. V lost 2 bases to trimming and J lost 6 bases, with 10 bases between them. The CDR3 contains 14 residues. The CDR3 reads CASSELRSPGELFF. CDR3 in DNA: TGTGCCAGCAGTGAATTAAGGTCCCCCGGGGAGCTGTTTTTT.

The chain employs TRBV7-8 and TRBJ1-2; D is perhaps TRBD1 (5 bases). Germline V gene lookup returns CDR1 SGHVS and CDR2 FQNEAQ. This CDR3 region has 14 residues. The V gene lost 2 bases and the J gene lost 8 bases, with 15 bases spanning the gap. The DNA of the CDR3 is TGTGCCAGCAGCTTACGGGCAGGGAAGGGAGGCTACACCTTC. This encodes CASSLRAGKGGYTF.

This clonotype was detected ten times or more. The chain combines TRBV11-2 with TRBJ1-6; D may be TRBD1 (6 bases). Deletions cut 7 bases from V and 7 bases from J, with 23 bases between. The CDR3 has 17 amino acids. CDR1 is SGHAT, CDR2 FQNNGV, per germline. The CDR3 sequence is CASTPTEGGRHNSPLHF. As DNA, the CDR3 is TGTGCCAGCACCCCTACCGAGGGGGGAAGGCACAATTCACCCCTCCACTTT.

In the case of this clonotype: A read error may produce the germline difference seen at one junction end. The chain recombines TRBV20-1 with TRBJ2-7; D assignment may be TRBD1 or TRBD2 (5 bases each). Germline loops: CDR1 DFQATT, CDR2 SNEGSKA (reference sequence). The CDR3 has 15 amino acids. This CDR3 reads CSAEERLRGTYEQCF. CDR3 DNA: TGCAGTGCCGAAGAACGGTTGAGAGGGACCTACGAGCAGTGCTTC.

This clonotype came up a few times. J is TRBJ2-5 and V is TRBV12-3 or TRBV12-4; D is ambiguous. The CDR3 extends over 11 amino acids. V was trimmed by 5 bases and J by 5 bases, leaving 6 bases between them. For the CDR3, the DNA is TGTGCCAGCAGTCGGTCCGAGACCCAGTACTTC. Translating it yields CASSRSETQYF.